Below are 10 T cell receptor beta chains sequenced from a single sample in a study of blood T cell repertoires in COVID-19. This table comes from immunoSEQ multiplex PCR, and its TCRdb copy is limited to in-frame clones, with some not included. The table lists around 81,000 clones, roughly three quarters of them singletons. The sample comprised peripheral blood. Receptors were obtained from a human donor in a cohort sampled during active COVID-19.

In DNA, the CDR3 is TGTGCCAGCAGCCCTTTTCTCCAAGAGACCCAGTACTTC. It specifies CASSPFLQETQYF. The rearrangement uses TRBV14 and TRBJ2-5; D remains unclear. The CDR3 is made up of 13 amino acids. V dropped 4 bases and J dropped 1 base, with 7 bases sitting between them. Per the germline V gene, CDR1 is SGHDN and CDR2 is FVKESK.

The chain links TRBV11-2 to TRBJ2-7, with D possibly matching TRBD1 (6 bases). The CDR3 extends over 15 amino acids. From germline, CDR1 is SGHAT and CDR2 FQNNGV. V lost 3 bases to trimming and J lost 2 bases, with 14 bases between them. The CDR3 region is CASSLGTWGAYEQYF. The CDR3, as DNA: TGTGCCAGCAGCTTGGGGACATGGGGTGCCTACGAGCAGTACTTC. Full variable domain (remainder filled in from reference TRBV11-2 and TRBJ2-7): EAGVAQSPRYKIIEKRQSVAFWCNPISGHATLYWYQQILGQGPKLLIQFQNNGVVDDSQLPKDRFSAERLKGVDSTLKIQPAKLEDSAVYLCASSLGTWGAYEQYFGPGTRLTVT.

This clone was picked up a small number of times. The chain recombines TRBV5-1 with TRBJ2-2; 9 bases line up with TRBD1. This CDR3 region has 18 residues. Unmatched junction bases numbered 10, after V lost 4 bases and J lost 0 bases. CDR1 is SGHRS, CDR2 YFSETQ, per germline. The CDR3 region has the DNA TGCGCCAGCAGCGCAATCGCGGGACAGGGTCCGAACACCGGGGAGCTGTTTTTT. Its protein is CASSAIAGQGPNTGELFF.

CDR3 protein: CASSQPSGSSYNEQFF. The CDR3, as DNA: TGTGCCAGCAGTCAACCGAGCGGGAGCTCCTACAATGAGCAGTTCTTC. This sequence joins TRBV27 and TRBJ2-1, with 8 bases identical to TRBD2. This CDR3 is 16 amino acids long. The germline V gene has CDR1 MNHEY and CDR2 SMNVEV (reference sequence). J was trimmed by 0 bases and V by 5 bases; bases with no gene match: 6.

This clone was observed a single time. This rearrangement joins TRBV5-1 to TRBJ2-1, with a weak D call TRBD2 (7 bases). Germline V CDR1 and CDR2: SGHRS, YFSETQ. Trimming shortened V by 9 bases and J by 9 bases, and 22 bases separated the two germline ends. The CDR3 has 14 amino acids. CDR3 residues: CATKSGTTLGEQFF. DNA of the CDR3: TGCGCCACCAAGAGCGGGACAACCCTCGGTGAGCAGTTCTTC.

This clone has only a few counts. A read error may produce the germline difference seen at one junction end. J is TRBJ1-3 and V is TRBV2; TRBD1 aligns across 7 bases. The CDR3 length is 14 residues. The germline V gene has CDR1 SNHLY and CDR2 FYNNEI. The CDR3 nucleotides are TGTGCCAGCAGTCAAGCACAGGGGCGAAACACCATATATTTT. It specifies CASSQAQGRNTIYF.

This chain links TRBV5-1 with TRBJ1-2, with 9 bases identical to TRBD1. The CDR3 is 14 amino acids. V was clipped by 0 bases and J by 5 bases; unmatched bases: 2. The germline gives CDR1 SGHRS, CDR2 YFSETQ. For the CDR3, the DNA is TGCGCCAGCAGCTTGGATGGACAGGGGTATGGCTACACCTTC. It specifies CASSLDGQGYGYTF.

This clone came up once. The gene calls are TRBV7-6 and TRBJ1-2; 7 bases align to TRBD1. V was pared by 5 bases and J by 6 bases, with 15 bases of the junction left unmatched. In germline, CDR1 is SGHVS, CDR2 FNYEAQ. The CDR3 has 16 amino acids. The CDR3 coding sequence is TGTGCCAGCAGCGCTAGAAGGGACAGCACTAAGAATGGCTACACCTTC. Translated, it gives CASSARRDSTKNGYTF.

DNA of the CDR3: TGTGCCAGCAGTTACCGACAGAGTGGGACCCAGTACTTC. It specifies CASSYRQSGTQYF. The J gene is TRBJ2-5, the V gene TRBV6-6; maybe TRBD1 (5 bases). V shed 2 bases and J shed 7 bases, with 11 bases lying between them. From germline, CDR1 is MNHNY and CDR2 SVGAGI (reference sequence). The CDR3 covers 13 residues.

The CDR3 region is CASSLKPLRTSPSYEQYF. CDR3 sequence (DNA): TGTGCCAGCAGTTTAAAGCCCCTTCGGACTTCCCCCTCCTACGAGCAGTACTTC. The chain has TRBV27 and TRBJ2-7; TRBD2 might be the D (5 bases). This CDR3 has 18 residues. Looked up from germline, CDR1 is MNHEY and CDR2 is SMNVEV (reference sequence). Trimming removed 2 bases at V and 0 bases at J, with 20 bases between.